The 13 T cell receptor beta chains presented below share a single source sample, sequenced in a study of blood T cells in healthy people across ages. With a J-beta primer mix and a sample-barcoded 5' primer, a second PCR ran about 7 to 11 cycles. One entry per CDR3 protein, called by TCRdb with MiXCR from the 5' RACE reads. In the table there are about 2 million distinct CDR3 sequences, around 50% of which are singletons. The sequenced material came from blood. All receptors come from a woman aged 40 to 55 in good health.

The rearrangement links TRBV4-1 to TRBJ2-5; D not resolved. Germline CDR1 MGHRA, CDR2 YSYEKL. V dropped 3 bases and J dropped 3 bases, with 5 bases sitting between them. This CDR3 contains 12 residues. The CDR3 region is CASSHEEETQYF. The CDR3 region has the DNA TGCGCCAGCAGCCACGAAGAAGAGACCCAGTACTTC.

J is TRBJ2-3 and V is TRBV20-1; 7 bases map to TRBD2. The germline V gene has CDR1 DFQATT and CDR2 SNEGSKA (reference sequence). CDR3 length equals 16 residues. V dropped 3 bases and J dropped 0; count of bases not matched to a gene: 9. Here the CDR3 reads CSASRGTIPSTDTQYF. The CDR3 region has the DNA TGCAGTGCTAGTCGAGGGACTATTCCTAGCACAGATACGCAGTATTTT.

The chain is built from TRBV4-3 and TRBJ1-1; TRBD1 agrees at 11 bases. V trimming: 0 bases; J trimming: 11 bases; junction bases outside the gene matches: 8. CDR1 and CDR2 from the germline V gene are LGHNA and YSLEER. The CDR3 sequence is 15 residues long. The CDR3 coding sequence is TGCGCCAGCAGCCAAGAGTGGACAGGGGGCCCGGGTGCTTTCTTT. Protein sequence: CASSQEWTGGPGAFF.

The chain employs TRBV20-1 and TRBJ2-1; 7 positions agree with TRBD1. CDR3 length: 15 residues. The germline V gene has CDR1 DFQATT and CDR2 SNEGSKA (reference sequence). J was trimmed by 7 bases and V by 4 bases; bases with no gene match: 13. Written as DNA, the CDR3 is TGCAGTGCTACAGACCAACAGGGGAGAGGGAATGAGCAGTTCTTC. The encoded protein is CSATDQQGRGNEQFF.

This clonotype was detected a few times. The J gene is TRBJ2-5, the V gene TRBV29-1, with 10 bases that match TRBD1. This CDR3 is 15 amino acids long. Losses at the gene ends were 6 bases for V and 5 bases for J; bases not matched to a gene: 12. CDR1 SQVTM and CDR2 ANQGSEA come from the germline V gene. CDR3 nucleotide sequence: TGCAGCGTGGGCCCGGGACAGGGGCTTTGGGAGACCCAGTACTTC. Residues: CSVGPGQGLWETQYF.

This clonotype was counted a few times. This rearrangement joins TRBV4-1 to TRBJ2-3, with 7 bases identical to TRBD1. This CDR3 is built from 17 residues. Germline values: CDR1 MGHRA, CDR2 YSYEKL. V was clipped by 2 bases and J by 5 bases; unmatched bases: 13. CDR3 sequence reads: CASSQYTGVSGLDTQYF. CDR3 bases: TGCGCCAGCAGCCAATACACAGGGGTTTCTGGATTAGATACGCAGTATTTT.

This chain uses TRBV20-1 with TRBJ2-3; D is unresolved. V lost 0 bases, J lost 7 bases, and 23 bases lay in between. The CDR3 consists of 17 residues. In germline, CDR1 is DFQATT, CDR2 SNEGSKA (reference sequence). CDR3 residues: CSAREPLSATYENTQYF. CDR3 nucleotides: TGCAGTGCTAGAGAGCCGCTGAGCGCAACCTACGAGAATACGCAGTATTTT.

J is TRBJ1-2 and V is TRBV4-3, with D tentatively TRBD1 (5 bases). Per the germline V gene, CDR1 is LGHNA and CDR2 is YSLEER. V shed 0 bases and J shed 2 bases, with 16 bases lying between them. This CDR3 contains 17 residues. In DNA, the CDR3 is TGCGCCAGCAGCCAAGATAAGGTCGGGGGAAGGAACTATGGCTACACCTTC. Its translation: CASSQDKVGGRNYGYTF.

The rearrangement joins TRBV24-1 to TRBJ2-5; 9 bases align to TRBD1. There are 16 residues in the CDR3. Germline V lookup: CDR1 KGHDR, CDR2 SFDVKD. With V trimmed by 3 bases and J by 11 bases, 15 bases remained unmatched. CDR3 sequence reads: CATSDRGTGNVNEQYF. CDR3 nucleotides: TGTGCCACCAGTGATCGCGGGACAGGGAATGTGAATGAGCAGTACTTC.

V usage is TRBV6-9 and J usage is TRBJ1-5; no clear D gene. In germline, CDR1 is MNHGY, CDR2 SVAAGI. V lost 2 bases and J 0 bases, leaving 14 bases between the germline ends. The CDR3 loop spans 17 amino acids. CDR3 in amino acids: CASSYHGRVDSNQPQHF. The CDR3 DNA is TGTGCCAGCAGTTATCATGGGAGGGTGGATAGCAATCAGCCCCAGCATTTT.

The gene calls are TRBV6-1 and TRBJ2-5; D unclear. CDR1 and CDR2 (germline): MNHNS, SASEGT. The V end lost 1 base, the J end lost 3 bases, and 9 bases lay between the germline ends. The CDR3 runs to 14 residues. As DNA, the CDR3 is TGTGCCAGCAGTGAAGGAAATGACAAAGAGACCCAGTACTTC. Its protein product is CASSEGNDKETQYF.

This clonotype was recorded many times. The chain is built from TRBV29-1 and TRBJ2-5; 7 positions match TRBD1. The CDR3 extends over 13 amino acids. Germline V gene lookup returns CDR1 SQVTM and CDR2 ANQGSEA. V dropped 6 bases and J dropped 5; count of bases not matched to a gene: 9. In DNA form, the CDR3 reads TGCAGCGTCTACAAGGGGGCCGGGGAGACCCAGTACTTC. Translated, it gives CSVYKGAGETQYF. Complete variable domain (other parts from reference TRBV29-1 and TRBJ2-5): SAVISQKPSRDICQRGTSLTIQCQVDSQVTMMFWYRQQPGQSLTLIATANQGSEATYESGFVIDKFPISRPNLTFSTLTVSNMSPEDSSIYLCSVYKGAGETQYFGPGTRLLVL.

In this sample, this clonotype turned up a few times. The rearrangement links TRBV10-3 to TRBJ1-6; TRBD1 aligns across 8 bases. V shed 8 bases and J 8 bases; nucleotides not matched to a gene: 11. CDR1 and CDR2 (germline): ENHRY, SYGVKD. This CDR3 comprises 15 residues. This CDR3 reads CAISGQGGLDSPLHF. CDR3 DNA sequence: TGTGCCATCTCCGGACAGGGCGGGTTGGATTCACCCCTCCACTTT.